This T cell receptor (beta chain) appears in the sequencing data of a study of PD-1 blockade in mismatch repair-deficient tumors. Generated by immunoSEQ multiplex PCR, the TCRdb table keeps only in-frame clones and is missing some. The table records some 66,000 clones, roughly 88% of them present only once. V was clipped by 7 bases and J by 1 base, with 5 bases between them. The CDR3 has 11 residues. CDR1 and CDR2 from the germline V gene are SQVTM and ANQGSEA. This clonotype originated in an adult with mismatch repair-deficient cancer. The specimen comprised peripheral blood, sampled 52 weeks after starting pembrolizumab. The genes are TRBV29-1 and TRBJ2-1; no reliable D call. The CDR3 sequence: CSGFSYNEQFF. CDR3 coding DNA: TGCAGCGGGTTTTCCTACAATGAGCAGTTCTTC.